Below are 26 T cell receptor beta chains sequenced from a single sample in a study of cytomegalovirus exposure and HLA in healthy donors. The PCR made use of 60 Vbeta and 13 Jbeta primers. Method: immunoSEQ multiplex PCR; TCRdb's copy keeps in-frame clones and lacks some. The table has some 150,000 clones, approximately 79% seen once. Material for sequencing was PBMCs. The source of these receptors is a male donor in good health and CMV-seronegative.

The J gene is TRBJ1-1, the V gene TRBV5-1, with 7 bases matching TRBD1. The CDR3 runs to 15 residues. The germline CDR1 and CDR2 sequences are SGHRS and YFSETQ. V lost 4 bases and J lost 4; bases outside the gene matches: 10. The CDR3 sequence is CASSIRQGAATEAFF. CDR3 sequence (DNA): TGCGCCAGCAGCATCCGACAGGGAGCGGCCACTGAAGCTTTCTTT.

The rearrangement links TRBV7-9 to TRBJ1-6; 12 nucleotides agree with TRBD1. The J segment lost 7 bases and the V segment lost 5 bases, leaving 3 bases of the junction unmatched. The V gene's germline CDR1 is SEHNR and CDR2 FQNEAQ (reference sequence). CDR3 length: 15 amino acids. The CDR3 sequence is CASSGGQGANSPLHF. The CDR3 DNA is TGTGCCAGCAGCGGGGGACAGGGGGCAAATTCACCCCTCCACTTT. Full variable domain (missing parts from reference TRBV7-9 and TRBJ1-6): DTGVSQNPRHKITKRGQNVTFRCDPISEHNRLYWYRQTLGQGPEFLTYFQNEAQLEKSRLLSDRFSAERPKGSFSTLEIQRTEQGDSAMYLCASSGGQGANSPLHFGNGTRLTVT.

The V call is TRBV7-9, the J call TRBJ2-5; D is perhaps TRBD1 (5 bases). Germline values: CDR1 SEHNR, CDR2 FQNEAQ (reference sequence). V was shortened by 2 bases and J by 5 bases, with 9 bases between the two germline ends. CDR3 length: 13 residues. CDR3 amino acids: CASSLSGAETQYF. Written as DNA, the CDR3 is TGTGCCAGCAGCTTATCTGGGGCGGAGACCCAGTACTTC.

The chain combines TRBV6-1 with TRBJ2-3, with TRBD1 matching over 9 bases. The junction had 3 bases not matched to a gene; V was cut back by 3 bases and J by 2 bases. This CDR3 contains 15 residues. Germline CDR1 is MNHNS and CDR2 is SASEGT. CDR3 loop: CASSERQGDTDTQYF. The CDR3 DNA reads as TGTGCCAGCAGTGAGAGACAGGGGGACACAGATACGCAGTATTTT.

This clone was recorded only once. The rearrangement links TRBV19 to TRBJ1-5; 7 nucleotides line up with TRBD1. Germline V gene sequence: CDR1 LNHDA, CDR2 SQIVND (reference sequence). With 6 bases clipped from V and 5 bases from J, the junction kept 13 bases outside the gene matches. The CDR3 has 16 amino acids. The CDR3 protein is CASSRGTAASDQPQHF. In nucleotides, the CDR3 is TGTGCCAGTAGCCGAGGGACAGCCGCCTCGGATCAGCCCCAGCATTTT.

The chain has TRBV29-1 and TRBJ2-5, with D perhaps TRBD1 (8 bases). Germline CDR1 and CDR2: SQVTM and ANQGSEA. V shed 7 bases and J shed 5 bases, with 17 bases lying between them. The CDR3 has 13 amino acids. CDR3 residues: CSAYRGGGETQYF. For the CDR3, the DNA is TGCAGCGCGTACAGGGGGGGCGGTGAGACCCAGTACTTC.

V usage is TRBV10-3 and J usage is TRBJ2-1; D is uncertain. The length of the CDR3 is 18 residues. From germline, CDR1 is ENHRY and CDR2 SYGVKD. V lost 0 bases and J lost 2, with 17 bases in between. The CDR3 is CAISESILSSLAYNEQFF. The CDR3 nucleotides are TGTGCCATCAGTGAGTCGATATTGTCCAGTCTTGCCTACAATGAGCAGTTCTTC.

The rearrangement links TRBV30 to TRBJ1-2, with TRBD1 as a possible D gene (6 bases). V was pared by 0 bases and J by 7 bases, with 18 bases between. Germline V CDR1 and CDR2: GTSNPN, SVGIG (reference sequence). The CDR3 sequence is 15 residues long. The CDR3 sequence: CAWSVIAGAQGGYTF. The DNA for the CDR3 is TGTGCCTGGAGTGTAATAGCGGGGGCGCAGGGTGGCTACACCTTC. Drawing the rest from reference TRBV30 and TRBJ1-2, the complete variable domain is SQTIHQWPATLVQPVGSPLSLECTVEGTSNPNLYWYRQAAGRGLQLLFYSVGIGQISSEVPQNLSASRPQDRQFILSSKKLLLSDSGFYLCAWSVIAGAQGGYTFGSGTRLTVV.

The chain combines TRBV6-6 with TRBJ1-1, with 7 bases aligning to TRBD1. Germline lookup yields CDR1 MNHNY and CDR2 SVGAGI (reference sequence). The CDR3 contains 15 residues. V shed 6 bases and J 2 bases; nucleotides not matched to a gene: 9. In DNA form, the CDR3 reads TGTGCCAGCAGCACGACAGGGCTACAAAACACTGAAGCTTTCTTT. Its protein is CASSTTGLQNTEAFF.

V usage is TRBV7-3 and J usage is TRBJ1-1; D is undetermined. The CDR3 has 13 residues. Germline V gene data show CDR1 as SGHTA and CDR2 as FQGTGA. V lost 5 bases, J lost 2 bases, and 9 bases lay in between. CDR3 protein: CASSADLNTEAFF. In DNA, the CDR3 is TGTGCCAGCAGCGCGGATCTTAACACTGAAGCTTTCTTT.

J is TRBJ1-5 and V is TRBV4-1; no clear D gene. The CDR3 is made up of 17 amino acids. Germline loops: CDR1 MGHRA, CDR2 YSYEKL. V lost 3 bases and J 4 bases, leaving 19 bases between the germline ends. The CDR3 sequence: CASSQSPLGSGNQPQHF. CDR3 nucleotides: TGCGCCAGCAGCCAGTCCCCTTTAGGCAGCGGGAATCAGCCCCAGCATTTT.

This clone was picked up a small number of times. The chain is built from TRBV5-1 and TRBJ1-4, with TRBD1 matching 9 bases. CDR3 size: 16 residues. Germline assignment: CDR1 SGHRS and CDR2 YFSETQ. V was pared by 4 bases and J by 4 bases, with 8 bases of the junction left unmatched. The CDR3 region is CASSRTGAWDNEKLFF. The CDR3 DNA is TGCGCCAGCAGCCGGACAGGGGCCTGGGATAATGAAAAACTGTTTTTT.

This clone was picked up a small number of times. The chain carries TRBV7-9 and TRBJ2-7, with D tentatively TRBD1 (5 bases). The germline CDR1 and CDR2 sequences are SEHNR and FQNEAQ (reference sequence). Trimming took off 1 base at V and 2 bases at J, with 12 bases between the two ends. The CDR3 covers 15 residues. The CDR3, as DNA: TGTGCCAGCAGCTTAGGGGCAGGGCGGACCTACGAGCAGTACTTC. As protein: CASSLGAGRTYEQYF.

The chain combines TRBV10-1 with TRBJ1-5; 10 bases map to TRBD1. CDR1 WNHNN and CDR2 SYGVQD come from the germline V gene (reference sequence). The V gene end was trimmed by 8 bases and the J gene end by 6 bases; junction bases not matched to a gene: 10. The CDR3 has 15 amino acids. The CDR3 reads CASSDRGTPSQPQHF. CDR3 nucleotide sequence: TGCGCCAGCTCGGACAGGGGGACCCCAAGTCAGCCCCAGCATTTT.

The CDR3 nucleotides read TGTGCCAGCAGTCCGGGGGGGACAGGGAATCAGCCCCAGCATTTT. This gives the protein CASSPGGTGNQPQHF. The chain has TRBV7-2 and TRBJ1-5; 9 bases line up with TRBD1. Germline loops: CDR1 SGHTA, CDR2 FQGNSA. The CDR3 is 15 amino acids. V lost 6 bases to trimming and J lost 4 bases; unmatched junction nucleotides: 7. Together with reference TRBV7-2 and TRBJ1-5, the CDR3 gives the full variable domain: GAGVSQSPSNKVTEKGKDVELRCDPISGHTALYWYRQSLGQGLEFLIYFQGNSAPDKSGLPSDRFSAERTGGSVSTLTIQRTQQEDSAVYLCASSPGGTGNQPQHFGDGTRLSIL.

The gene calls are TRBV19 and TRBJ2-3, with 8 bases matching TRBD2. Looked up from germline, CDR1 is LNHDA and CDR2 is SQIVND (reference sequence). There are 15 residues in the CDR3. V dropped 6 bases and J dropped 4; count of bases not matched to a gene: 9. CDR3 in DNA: TGTGCCAGTAGCAACCCCAGCGGGAGCTCAGATACGCAGTATTTT. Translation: CASSNPSGSSDTQYF.

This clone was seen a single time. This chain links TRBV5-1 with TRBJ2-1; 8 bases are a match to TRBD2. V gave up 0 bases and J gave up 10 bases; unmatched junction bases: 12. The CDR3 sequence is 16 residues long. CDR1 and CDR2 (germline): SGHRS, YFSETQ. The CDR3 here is CASSLARTGGPGEQFF. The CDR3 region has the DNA TGCGCCAGCAGCTTGGCCAGGACGGGAGGGCCCGGGGAGCAGTTCTTC.

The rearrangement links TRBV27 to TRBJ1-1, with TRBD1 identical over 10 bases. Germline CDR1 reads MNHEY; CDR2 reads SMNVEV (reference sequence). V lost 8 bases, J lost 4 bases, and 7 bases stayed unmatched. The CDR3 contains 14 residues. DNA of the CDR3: TGTGCCAGCGGAACCGGGACAGGGGCCACTGAAGCTTTCTTT. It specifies CASGTGTGATEAFF.

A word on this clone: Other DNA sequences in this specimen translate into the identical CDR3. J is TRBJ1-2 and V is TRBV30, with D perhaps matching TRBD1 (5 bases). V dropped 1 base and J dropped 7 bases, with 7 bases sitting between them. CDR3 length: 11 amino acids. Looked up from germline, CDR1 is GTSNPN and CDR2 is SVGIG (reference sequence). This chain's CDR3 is CAWSAGGGYTF. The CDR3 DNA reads TGTGCCTGGAGTGCCGGGGGTGGCTACACCTTC.

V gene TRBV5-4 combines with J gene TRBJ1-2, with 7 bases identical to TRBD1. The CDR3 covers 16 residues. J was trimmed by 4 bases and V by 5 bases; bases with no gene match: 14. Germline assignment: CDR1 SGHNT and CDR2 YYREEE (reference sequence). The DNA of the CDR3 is TGTGCCAGCAGTACTCCCAGCGACAGGGTTTTCTATGGCTACACCTTC. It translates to CASSTPSDRVFYGYTF. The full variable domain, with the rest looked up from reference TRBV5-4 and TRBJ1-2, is ETGVTQSPTHLIKTRGQQVTLRCSSQSGHNTVSWYQQALGQGPQFIFQYYREEENGRGNFPPRFSGLQFPNYSSELNVNALELDDSALYLCASSTPSDRVFYGYTFGSGTRLTVV.

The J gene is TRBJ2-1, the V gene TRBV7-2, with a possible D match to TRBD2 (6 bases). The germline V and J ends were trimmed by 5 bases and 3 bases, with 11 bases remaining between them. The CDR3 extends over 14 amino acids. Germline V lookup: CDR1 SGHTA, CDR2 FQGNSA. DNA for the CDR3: TGTGCCAGCAGCGCTAGCGCAGTCTACAATGAGCAGTTCTTC. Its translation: CASSASAVYNEQFF.

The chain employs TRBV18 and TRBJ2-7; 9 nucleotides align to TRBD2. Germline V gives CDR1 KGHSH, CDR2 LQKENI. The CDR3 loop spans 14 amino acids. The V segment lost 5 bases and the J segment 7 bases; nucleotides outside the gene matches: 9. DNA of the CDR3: TGTGCCAGCTCATCTAGCGGGGAAGGAGGGGAGCAGTACTTC. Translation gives CASSSSGEGGEQYF.

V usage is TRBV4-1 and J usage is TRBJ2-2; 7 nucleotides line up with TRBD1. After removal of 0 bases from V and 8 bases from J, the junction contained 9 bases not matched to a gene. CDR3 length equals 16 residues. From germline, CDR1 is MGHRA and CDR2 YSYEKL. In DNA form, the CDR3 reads TGCGCCAGCAGCCAAGAAGGAGGAAAGGGGGCTGGGGAGCTGTTTTTT. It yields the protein CASSQEGGKGAGELFF.

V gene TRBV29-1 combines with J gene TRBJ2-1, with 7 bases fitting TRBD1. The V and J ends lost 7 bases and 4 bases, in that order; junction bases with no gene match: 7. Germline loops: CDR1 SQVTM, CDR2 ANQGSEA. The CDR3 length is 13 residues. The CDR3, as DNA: TGCAGCGCTTGGGACAGCCTTTACAATGAGCAGTTCTTC. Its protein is CSAWDSLYNEQFF.

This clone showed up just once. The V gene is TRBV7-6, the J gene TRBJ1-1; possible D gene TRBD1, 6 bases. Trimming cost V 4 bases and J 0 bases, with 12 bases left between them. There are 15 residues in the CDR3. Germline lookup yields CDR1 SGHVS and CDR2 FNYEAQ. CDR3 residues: CASSSSDSLNTEAFF. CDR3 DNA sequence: TGTGCCAGCAGCTCGTCGGACAGTCTGAACACTGAAGCTTTCTTT. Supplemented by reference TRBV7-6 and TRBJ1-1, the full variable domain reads GAGVSQSPRYKVTKRGQDVALRCDPISGHVSLYWYRQALGQGPEFLTYFNYEAQQDKSGLPNDRFSAERPEGSISTLTIQRTEQRDSAMYRCASSSSDSLNTEAFFGQGTRLTVV.

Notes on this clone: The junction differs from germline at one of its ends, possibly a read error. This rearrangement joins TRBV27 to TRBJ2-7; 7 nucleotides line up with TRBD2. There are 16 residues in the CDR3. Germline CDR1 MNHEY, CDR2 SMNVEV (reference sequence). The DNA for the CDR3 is TGTGCCAGCAATTTATCGGTGGCTAGCGGTTTCTACGAGCAGTACTTC. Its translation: CASNLSVASGFYEQYF.